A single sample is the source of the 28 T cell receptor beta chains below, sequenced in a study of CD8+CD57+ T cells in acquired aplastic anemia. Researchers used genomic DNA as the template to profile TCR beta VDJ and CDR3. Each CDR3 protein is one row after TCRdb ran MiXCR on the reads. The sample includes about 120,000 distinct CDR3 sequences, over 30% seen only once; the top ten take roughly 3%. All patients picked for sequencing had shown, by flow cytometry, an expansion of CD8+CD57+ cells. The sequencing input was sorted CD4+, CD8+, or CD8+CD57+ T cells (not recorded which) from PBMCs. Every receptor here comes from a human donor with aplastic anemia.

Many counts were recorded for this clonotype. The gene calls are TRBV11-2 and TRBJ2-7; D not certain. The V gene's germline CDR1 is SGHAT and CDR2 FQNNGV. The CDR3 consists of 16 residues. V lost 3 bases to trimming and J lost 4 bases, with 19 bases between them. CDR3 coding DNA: TGTGCCAGCAGCTTGGTTCGAAAGACTGGTGATTACGAGCAGTACGTC. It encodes CASSLVRKTGDYEQYV.

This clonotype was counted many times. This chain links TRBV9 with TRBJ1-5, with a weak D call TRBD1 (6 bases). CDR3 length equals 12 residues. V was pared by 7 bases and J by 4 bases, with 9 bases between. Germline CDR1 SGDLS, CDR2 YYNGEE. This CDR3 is CASGGPNQPQHF. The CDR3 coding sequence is TGTGCCAGCGGGGGCCCGAATCAGCCCCAGCATTTT.

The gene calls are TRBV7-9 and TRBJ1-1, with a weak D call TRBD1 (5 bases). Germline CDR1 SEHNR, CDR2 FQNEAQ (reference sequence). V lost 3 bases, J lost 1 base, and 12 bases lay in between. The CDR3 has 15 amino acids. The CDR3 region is CASSLTAVGNTEAFF. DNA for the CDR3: TGTGCCAGCAGCTTGACAGCCGTGGGGAACACTGAAGCTTTCTTT.

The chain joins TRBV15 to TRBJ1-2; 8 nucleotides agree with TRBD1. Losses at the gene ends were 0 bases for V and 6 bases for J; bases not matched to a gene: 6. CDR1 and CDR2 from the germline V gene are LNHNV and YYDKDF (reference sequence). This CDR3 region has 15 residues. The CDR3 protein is CATSRDRAGGNGYTF. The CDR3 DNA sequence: TGTGCCACCAGCAGAGATCGGGCAGGGGGCAATGGCTACACCTTC. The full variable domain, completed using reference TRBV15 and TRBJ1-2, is DAMVIQNPRYQVTQFGKPVTLSCSQTLNHNVMYWYQQKSSQAPKLLFHYYDKDFNNEADTPDNFQSRRPNTSFCFLDIRSPGLGDTAMYLCATSRDRAGGNGYTFGSGTRLTVV.

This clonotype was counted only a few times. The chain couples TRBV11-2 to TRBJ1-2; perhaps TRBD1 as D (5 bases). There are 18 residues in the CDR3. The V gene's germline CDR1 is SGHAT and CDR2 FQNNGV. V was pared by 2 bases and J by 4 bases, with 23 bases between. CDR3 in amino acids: CASSLNTPGPASAYGYTF. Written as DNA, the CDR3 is TGTGCCAGCAGCTTAAATACCCCAGGGCCCGCAAGTGCCTATGGCTACACCTTC. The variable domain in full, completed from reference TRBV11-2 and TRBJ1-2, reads EAGVAQSPRYKIIEKRQSVAFWCNPISGHATLYWYQQILGQGPKLLIQFQNNGVVDDSQLPKDRFSAERLKGVDSTLKIQPAKLEDSAVYLCASSLNTPGPASAYGYTFGSGTRLTVV.

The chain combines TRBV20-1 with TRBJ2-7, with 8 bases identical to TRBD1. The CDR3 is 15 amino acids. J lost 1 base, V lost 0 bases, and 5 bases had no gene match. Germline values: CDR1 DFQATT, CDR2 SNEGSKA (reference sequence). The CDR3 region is CSARDRTGRSYEQYF. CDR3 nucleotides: TGCAGTGCTAGAGATCGGACAGGGCGATCCTACGAGCAGTACTTC.

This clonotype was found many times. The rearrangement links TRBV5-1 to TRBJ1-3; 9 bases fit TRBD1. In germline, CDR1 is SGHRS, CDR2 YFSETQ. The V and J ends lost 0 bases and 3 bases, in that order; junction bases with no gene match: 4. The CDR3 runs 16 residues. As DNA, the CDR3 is TGCGCCAGCAGCTTGGAACAGGGGGCGTTTGGAAACACCATATATTTT. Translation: CASSLEQGAFGNTIYF. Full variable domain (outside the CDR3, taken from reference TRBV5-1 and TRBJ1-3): KAGVTQTPRYLIKTRGQQVTLSCSPISGHRSVSWYQQTPGQGLQFLFEYFSETQRNKGNFPGRFSGRQFSNSRSEMNVSTLELGDSALYLCASSLEQGAFGNTIYFGEGSWLTVV.

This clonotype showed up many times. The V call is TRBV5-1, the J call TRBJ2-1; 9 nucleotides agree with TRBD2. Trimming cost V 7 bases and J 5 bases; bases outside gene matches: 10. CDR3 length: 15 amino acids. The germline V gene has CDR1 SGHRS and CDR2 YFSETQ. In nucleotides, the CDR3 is TGCGCCAGCGGTCGGAGGGTAGCGGGGGACAATGAGCAGTTCTTC. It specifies CASGRRVAGDNEQFF.

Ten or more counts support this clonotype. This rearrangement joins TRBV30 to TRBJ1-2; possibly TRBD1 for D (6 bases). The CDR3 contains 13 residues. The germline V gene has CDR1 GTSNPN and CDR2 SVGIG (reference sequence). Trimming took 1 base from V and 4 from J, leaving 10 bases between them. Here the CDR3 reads CAWSGGARYGYTF. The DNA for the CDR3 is TGTGCCTGGAGTGGGGGGGCCCGCTATGGCTACACCTTC.

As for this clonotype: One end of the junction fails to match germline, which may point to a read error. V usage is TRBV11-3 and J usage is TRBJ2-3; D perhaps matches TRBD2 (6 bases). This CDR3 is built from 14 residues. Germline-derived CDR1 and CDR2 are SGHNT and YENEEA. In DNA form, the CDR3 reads TGTGCCAGCAGCTTCATGGGGGAGGCAGATACGCAGTATTTC. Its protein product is CASSFMGEADTQYF.

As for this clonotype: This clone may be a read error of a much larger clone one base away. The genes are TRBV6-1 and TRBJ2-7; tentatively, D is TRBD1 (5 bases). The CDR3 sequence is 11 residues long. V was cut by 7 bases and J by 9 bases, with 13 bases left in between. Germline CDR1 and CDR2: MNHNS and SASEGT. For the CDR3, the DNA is TGTGCCAGCAACGGACACCAGGGGCAGTACTTC. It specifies CASNGHQGQYF.

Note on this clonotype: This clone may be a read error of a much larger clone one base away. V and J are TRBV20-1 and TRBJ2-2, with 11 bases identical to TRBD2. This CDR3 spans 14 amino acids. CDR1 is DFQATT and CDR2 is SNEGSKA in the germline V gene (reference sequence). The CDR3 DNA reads TGCAGTGCTGGAGATAGCGGGGGGGCCGGGGAGCTGTTTTTT. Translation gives CSAGDSGGAGELFF.

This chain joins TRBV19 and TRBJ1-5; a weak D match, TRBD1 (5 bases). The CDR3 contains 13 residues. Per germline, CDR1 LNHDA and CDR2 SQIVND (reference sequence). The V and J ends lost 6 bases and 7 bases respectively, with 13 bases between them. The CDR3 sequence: CASSSEGLQPQHF. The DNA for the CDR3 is TGTGCCAGTAGCTCAGAGGGGCTCCAGCCCCAGCATTTT.

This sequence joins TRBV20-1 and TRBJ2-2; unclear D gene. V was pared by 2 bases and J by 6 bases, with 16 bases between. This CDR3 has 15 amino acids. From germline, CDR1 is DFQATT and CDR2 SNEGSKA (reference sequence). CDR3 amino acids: CSARLPTARAGELFF. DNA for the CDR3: TGCAGTGCTAGACTTCCGACGGCAAGGGCCGGGGAGCTGTTTTTT.

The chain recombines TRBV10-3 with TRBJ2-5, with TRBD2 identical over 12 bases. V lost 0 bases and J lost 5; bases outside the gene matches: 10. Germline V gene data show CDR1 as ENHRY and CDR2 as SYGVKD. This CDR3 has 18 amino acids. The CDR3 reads CAISESFPSGGAAETQYF. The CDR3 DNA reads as TGTGCCATCAGTGAGTCGTTTCCTAGCGGGGGGGCGGCGGAGACCCAGTACTTC.

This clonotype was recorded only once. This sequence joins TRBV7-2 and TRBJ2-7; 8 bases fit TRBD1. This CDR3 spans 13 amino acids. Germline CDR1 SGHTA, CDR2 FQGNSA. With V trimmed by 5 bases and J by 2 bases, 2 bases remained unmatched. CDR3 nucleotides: TGTGCCAGCAGCAGGACAGGGCCCTACGAGCAGTACTTC. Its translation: CASSRTGPYEQYF.

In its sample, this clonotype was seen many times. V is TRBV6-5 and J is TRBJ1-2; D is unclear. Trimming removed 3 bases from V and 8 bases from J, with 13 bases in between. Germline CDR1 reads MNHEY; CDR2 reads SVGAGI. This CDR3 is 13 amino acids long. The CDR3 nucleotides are TGTGCCAGCAGTTATTTGGACGGTCACGGCTACACCTTC. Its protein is CASSYLDGHGYTF.

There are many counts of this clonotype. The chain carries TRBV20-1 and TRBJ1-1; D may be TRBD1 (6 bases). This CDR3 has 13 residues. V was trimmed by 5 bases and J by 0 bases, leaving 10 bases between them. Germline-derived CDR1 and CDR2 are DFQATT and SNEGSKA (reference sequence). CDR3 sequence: CSAGGGMNTEAFF. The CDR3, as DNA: TGCAGTGCTGGGGGCGGGATGAACACTGAAGCTTTCTTT.

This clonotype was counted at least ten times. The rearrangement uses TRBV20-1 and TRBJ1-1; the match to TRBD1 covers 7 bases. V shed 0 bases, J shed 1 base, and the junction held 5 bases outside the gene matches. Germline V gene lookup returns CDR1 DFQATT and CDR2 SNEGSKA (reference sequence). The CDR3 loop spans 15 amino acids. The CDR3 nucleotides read TGCAGTGCTAGAGATAGGACAGGAAGGAACACTGAAGCTTTCTTT. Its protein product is CSARDRTGRNTEAFF.

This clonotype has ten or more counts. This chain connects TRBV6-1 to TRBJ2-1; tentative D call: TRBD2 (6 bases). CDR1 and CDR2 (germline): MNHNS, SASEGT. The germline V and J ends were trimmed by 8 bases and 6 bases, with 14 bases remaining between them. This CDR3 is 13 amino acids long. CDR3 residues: CASHLGGGNEQFF. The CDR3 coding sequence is TGTGCCAGCCACCTGGGGGGTGGCAATGAGCAGTTCTTC.

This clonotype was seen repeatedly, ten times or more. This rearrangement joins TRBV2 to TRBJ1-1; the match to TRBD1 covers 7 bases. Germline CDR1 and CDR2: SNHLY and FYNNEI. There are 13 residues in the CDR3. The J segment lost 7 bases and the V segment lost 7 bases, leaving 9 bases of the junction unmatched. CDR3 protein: CASKVTGKDEAFF. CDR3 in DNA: TGTGCCAGCAAGGTGACAGGGAAGGATGAAGCTTTCTTT.

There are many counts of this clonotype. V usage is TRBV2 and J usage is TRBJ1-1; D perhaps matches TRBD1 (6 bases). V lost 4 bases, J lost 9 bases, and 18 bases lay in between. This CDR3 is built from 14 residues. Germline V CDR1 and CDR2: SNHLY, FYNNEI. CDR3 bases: TGTGCCAGCAGTGCCATACAGGGAGGAGGTAAAGCTTTCTTT. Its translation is CASSAIQGGGKAFF. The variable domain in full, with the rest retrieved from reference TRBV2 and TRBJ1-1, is EPEVTQTPSHQVTQMGQEVILRCVPISNHLYFYWYRQILGQKVEFLVSFYNNEISEKSEIFDDQFSVERPDGSNFTLKIRSTKLEDSAMYFCASSAIQGGGKAFFGQGTRLTVV.

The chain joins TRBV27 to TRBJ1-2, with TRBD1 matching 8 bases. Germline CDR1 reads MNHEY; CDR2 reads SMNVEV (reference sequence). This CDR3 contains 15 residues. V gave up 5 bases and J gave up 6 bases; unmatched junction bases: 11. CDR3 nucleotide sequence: TGTGCCAGCAGTCCGACGACAGGGGTAAAGGATGGCTACACCTTC. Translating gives CASSPTTGVKDGYTF.

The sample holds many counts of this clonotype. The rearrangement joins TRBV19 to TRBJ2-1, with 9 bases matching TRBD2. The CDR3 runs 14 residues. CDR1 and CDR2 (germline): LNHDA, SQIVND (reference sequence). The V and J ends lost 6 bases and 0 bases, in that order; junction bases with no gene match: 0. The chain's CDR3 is CASRRGGSYNEQFF. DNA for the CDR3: TGTGCCAGTAGGCGGGGGGGCTCCTACAATGAGCAGTTCTTC.

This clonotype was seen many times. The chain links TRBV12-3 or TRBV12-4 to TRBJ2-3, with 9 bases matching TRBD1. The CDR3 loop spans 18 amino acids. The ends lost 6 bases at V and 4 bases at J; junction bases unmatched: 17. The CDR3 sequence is CASSPRDRVLLDADTQYF. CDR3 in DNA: TGTGCCAGCAGCCCGCGGGACAGGGTTTTATTGGACGCAGATACGCAGTATTTT.

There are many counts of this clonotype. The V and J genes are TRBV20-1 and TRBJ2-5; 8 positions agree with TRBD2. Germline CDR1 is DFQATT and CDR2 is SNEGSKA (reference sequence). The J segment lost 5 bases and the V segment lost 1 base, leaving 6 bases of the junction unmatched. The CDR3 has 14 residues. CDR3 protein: CSARVRTSLETQYF. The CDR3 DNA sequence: TGCAGTGCTAGAGTAAGGACTAGCTTGGAGACCCAGTACTTC.

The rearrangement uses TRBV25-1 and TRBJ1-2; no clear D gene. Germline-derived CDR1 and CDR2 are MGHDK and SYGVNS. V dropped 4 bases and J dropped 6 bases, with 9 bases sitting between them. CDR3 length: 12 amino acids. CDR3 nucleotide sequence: TGTGCCAGCAGTGGCCGCGCGAATGGCTACACCTTC. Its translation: CASSGRANGYTF.

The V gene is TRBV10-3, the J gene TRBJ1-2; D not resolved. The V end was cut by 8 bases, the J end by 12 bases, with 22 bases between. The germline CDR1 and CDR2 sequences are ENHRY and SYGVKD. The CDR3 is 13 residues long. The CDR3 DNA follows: TGTGCCATCGGTTTGTCAACTGGCTCTGGAAACACCTTC. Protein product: CAIGLSTGSGNTF.